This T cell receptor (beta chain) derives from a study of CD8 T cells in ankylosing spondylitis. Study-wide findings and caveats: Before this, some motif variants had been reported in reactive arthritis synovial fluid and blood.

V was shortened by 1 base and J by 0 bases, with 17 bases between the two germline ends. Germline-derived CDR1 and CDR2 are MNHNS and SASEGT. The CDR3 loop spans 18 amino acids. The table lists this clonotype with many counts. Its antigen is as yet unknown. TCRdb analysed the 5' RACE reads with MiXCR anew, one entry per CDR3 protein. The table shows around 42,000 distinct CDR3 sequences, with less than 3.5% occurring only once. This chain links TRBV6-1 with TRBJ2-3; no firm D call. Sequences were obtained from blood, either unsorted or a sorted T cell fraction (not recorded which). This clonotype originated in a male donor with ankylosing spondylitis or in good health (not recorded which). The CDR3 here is CASSEEDVEARSTDTQYF. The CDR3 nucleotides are TGTGCCAGCAGTGAAGAGGACGTCGAGGCCCGTAGCACAGATACGCAGTATTTT.